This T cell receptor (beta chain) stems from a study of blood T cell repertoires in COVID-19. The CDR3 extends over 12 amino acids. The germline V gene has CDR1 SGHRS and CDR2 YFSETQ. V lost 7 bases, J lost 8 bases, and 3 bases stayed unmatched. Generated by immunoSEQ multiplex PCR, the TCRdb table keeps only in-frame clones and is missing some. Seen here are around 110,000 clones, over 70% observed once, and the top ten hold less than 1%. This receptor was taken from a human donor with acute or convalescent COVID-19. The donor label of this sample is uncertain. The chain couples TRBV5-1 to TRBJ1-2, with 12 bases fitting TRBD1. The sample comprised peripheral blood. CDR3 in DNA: TGCGCCAGCCGGGACAGGGGGCTAGGCTACACCTTC. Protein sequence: CASRDRGLGYTF.